A selection of T cell receptor beta chains follows, all from one sample in a study of molecular identifiers for immune sequencing clone quantification. MiXCR, applied by TCRdb to the PCR reads, yields one record per CDR3 protein. The sample carries about 640,000 distinct CDR3 sequences, nearly 20% recorded once. Source material: naive CD8+ T cells from blood, with Jurkat cell RNA spiked in. All receptors derive from a human donor in good health. Some libraries in this study had Jurkat cell RNA spiked in. Both conserved end residues are part of each CDR3. Each record gives: clone size, J gene, D gene, V gene, CDR3 protein, CDR3 DNA. The D gene is left open where the match is weak. Clone size is given for some rows only: seen once, a few or many times, or a class if the clone is expanded.

NA | TRBJ2-7 | NA | TRBV27 | CASSFLTGSAEQYF | TGTGCCAGCAGTTTTTTAACCGGATCGGCCGAGCAGTACTTC
NA | TRBJ1-2 | NA | TRBV9 | CASSPSGAELNYGYTF | TGTGCCAGCAGCCCCTCAGGGGCCGAACTTAACTATGGCTACACCTTC
few | TRBJ2-1 | NA | TRBV29-1 | CSVPQGLGGLYNEQFF | TGCAGCGTTCCGCAGGGGTTAGGGGGTCTATACAATGAGCAGTTCTTC
many | TRBJ2-3 | TRBD2 | TRBV5-6 | CASSTSGDFDTQYF | TGTGCCAGCAGTACTAGCGGGGATTTTGATACGCAGTATTTT
many | TRBJ2-1 | NA | TRBV7-2 | CASSFGGGAYNEQFF | TGTGCCAGCAGCTTTGGGGGGGGGGCTTACAATGAGCAGTTCTTC
many | TRBJ2-7 | NA | TRBV4-3 | CASSQGTRGYEQYF | TGCGCCAGCAGCCAAGGAACACGTGGGTACGAGCAGTACTTC
many | TRBJ1-1 | NA | TRBV28 | CASIVGQLNTEAFF | TGTGCCAGCATCGTGGGGCAGCTGAACACTGAAGCTTTCTTT
many | TRBJ2-7 | NA | TRBV4-3 | CASSQAWYASYEQYF | TGCGCCAGCAGCCAGGCATGGTATGCCTCCTACGAGCAGTACTTC
many | TRBJ1-1 | NA | TRBV6-5 | CASSADLGNTEAFF | TGTGCCAGCAGTGCGGATCTGGGGAACACTGAAGCTTTCTTT
many | TRBJ1-1 | TRBD1 | TRBV12-3/TRBV12-4 | CASRPPQGLNTEAFF | TGTGCCAGCAGGCCCCCACAGGGGCTAAACACTGAAGCTTTCTTT
many | TRBJ1-4 | NA | TRBV6-5 | CASSYSSLGLNEKLFF | TGTGCCAGCAGTTACTCGAGTCTCGGACTCAATGAAAAACTGTTTTTT
many | TRBJ1-5 | NA | TRBV19 | CASSPWAINQPQHF | TGTGCCAGTAGTCCGTGGGCGATCAATCAGCCCCAGCATTTT
many | TRBJ2-7 | TRBD2 | TRBV4-3 | CASSQDMGRGGYYEQYF | TGCGCCAGCAGCCAAGATATGGGACGGGGGGGCTACTACGAGCAGTACTTC
once | TRBJ1-2 | NA | TRBV2 | CAGSEAPGYGYTF | TGTGCCGGCAGCGAAGCCCCAGGCTATGGCTACACCTTC
few | TRBJ2-1 | NA | TRBV7-9 | CANLGLTNEQFF | TGTGCCAACCTGGGACTTACCAATGAGCAGTTCTTC
few | TRBJ2-5 | NA | TRBV19 | CASSIQDQETQYF | TGTGCCAGTAGTATACAGGACCAAGAGACCCAGTACTTC
few | TRBJ2-3 | NA | TRBV4-1 | CASSAHGARITDTQYF | TGCGCCAGCAGCGCCCACGGGGCTAGAATCACAGATACGCAGTATTTT
NA | TRBJ2-7 | NA | TRBV6-2/TRBV6-3 | CASRRQGFAYEQYF | TGTGCCAGCAGGCGGCAGGGATTCGCCTACGAGCAGTACTTC
many | TRBJ2-3 | NA | TRBV4-3 | CASSQDLDRSSTDTQYF | TGCGCCAGCAGCCAAGATCTGGACAGATCTAGCACAGATACGCAGTATTTT
few | TRBJ2-3 | NA | TRBV27 | CASSFRTTLGADTQYF | TGTGCCAGCAGTTTCCGTACTACCCTGGGGGCCGATACGCAGTATTTT
NA | TRBJ2-2 | NA | TRBV27 | CASSSPLNPTGELFF | TGTGCCAGCAGTTCACCCCTAAATCCCACCGGGGAGCTGTTTTTT
many | TRBJ2-5 | TRBD1 | TRBV13 | CASSSHRGRETQYF | TGTGCCAGCAGCTCGCACAGGGGCCGAGAGACCCAGTACTTC
few | TRBJ1-3 | NA | TRBV15 | CATSRDGSTGNTIYF | TGTGCCACCAGCAGAGATGGGTCCACTGGAAACACCATATATTTT
NA | TRBJ2-7 | NA | TRBV12-3/TRBV12-4 | CASSDLAGAYEQYF | TGTGCCAGCAGTGACCTAGCCGGGGCCTACGAGCAGTACTTC
NA | TRBJ2-6 | NA | TRBV7-9 | CASSLMSLSWANVLTF | TGTGCCAGCAGCTTGATGAGCCTTTCTTGGGCCAACGTCCTGACTTTC
many | TRBJ1-2 | TRBD1 | TRBV11-2 | CASSLGTGKRYDGYTF | TGTGCCAGCAGCTTAGGGACAGGGAAGAGGTACGATGGCTACACCTTC
many | TRBJ2-3 | NA | TRBV4-3 | CASSPEYQDTQYF | TGCGCCAGCAGCCCGGAGTATCAAGATACGCAGTATTTT
many | TRBJ2-2 | TRBD1 | TRBV12-3/TRBV12-4 | CASSWTGVAGELFF | TGTGCCAGCAGTTGGACAGGGGTGGCCGGGGAGCTGTTTTTT
NA | TRBJ2-3 | TRBD2 | TRBV19 | CASRMTSGGADTQYF | TGTGCCAGTAGGATGACTAGCGGGGGGGCAGATACGCAGTATTTT
many | TRBJ2-1 | NA | TRBV5-6 | CASSNPTKPSEQFF | TGTGCCAGCAGTAACCCGACGAAGCCCAGTGAGCAGTTCTTC
NA | TRBJ2-3 | TRBD1 | TRBV13 | CASSLTTGWDTDTQYF | TGTGCCAGCAGCTTAACGACAGGGTGGGACACAGATACGCAGTATTTT
many | TRBJ2-4 | TRBD2 | TRBV11-3 | CASSLGLAGAKNIQYF | TGTGCCAGCAGCTTAGGACTAGCGGGAGCCAAAAACATTCAGTACTTC
NA | TRBJ2-5 | TRBD2 | TRBV3-1 | CASRGLAGGYAETQYF | TGTGCCAGCAGGGGACTAGCGGGGGGATACGCAGAGACCCAGTACTTC
NA | TRBJ2-5 | TRBD2 | TRBV7-3 | CASSHTCGRAPETQYF | TGTGCCAGCAGCCACACTTGCGGGAGGGCCCCAGAGACCCAGTACTTC
few | TRBJ2-3 | TRBD1 | TRBV27 | CASSLLGQGAFLTDTQYF | TGTGCCAGCAGTTTATTGGGACAGGGGGCGTTTTTAACAGATACGCAGTATTTT
NA | TRBJ2-1 | TRBD2 | TRBV19 | CASSISAGGINEQFF | TGTGCCAGTAGTATATCAGCGGGGGGTATAAATGAGCAGTTCTTC
many | TRBJ2-7 | TRBD2 | TRBV6-5 | CASSYDATGGPSYEQYF | TGTGCCAGCAGTTACGACGCTACGGGAGGGCCCTCCTACGAGCAGTACTTC
many | TRBJ2-7 | NA | TRBV6-5 | CASSSHYEQYF | TGTGCCAGCAGTTCCCACTACGAGCAGTACTTC
NA | TRBJ2-1 | NA | TRBV5-5 | CASSSTGPSSYNEQFF | TGTGCCAGCAGCTCGACAGGACCGAGCTCCTACAATGAGCAGTTCTTC
NA | TRBJ2-1 | TRBD2 | TRBV24-1 | CATSPSGSSDEQFF | TGTGCCACCAGCCCAAGCGGGAGTTCTGATGAGCAGTTCTTC
many | TRBJ1-1 | NA | TRBV9 | CASSLDWGDTEAFF | TGTGCCAGCAGCCTAGACTGGGGGGACACTGAAGCTTTCTTT
many | TRBJ2-5 | NA | TRBV7-8 | CASSPRVGTQYF | TGTGCCAGCAGCCCCCGGGTCGGTACCCAGTACTTC
many | TRBJ1-4 | TRBD1 | TRBV9 | CASSVGTGGSEKLFF | TGTGCCAGCAGCGTAGGGACAGGGGGCAGTGAAAAACTGTTTTTT
many | TRBJ2-3 | NA | TRBV3-1 | CASSQVDISTDTQYF | TGTGCCAGCAGCCAAGTTGACATTAGCACAGATACGCAGTATTTT
many | TRBJ2-5 | TRBD2 | TRBV4-1 | CASSQYSGGEETQYF | TGCGCCAGCAGCCAGTATAGCGGGGGAGAAGAGACCCAGTACTTC